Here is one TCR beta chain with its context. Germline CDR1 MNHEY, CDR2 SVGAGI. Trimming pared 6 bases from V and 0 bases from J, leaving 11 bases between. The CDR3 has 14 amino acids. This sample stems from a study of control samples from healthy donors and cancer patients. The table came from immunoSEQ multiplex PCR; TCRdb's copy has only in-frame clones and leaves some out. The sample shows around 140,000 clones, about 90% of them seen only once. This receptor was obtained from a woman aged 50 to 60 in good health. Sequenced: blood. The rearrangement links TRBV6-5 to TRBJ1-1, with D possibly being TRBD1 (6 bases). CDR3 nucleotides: TGTGCCAGCAGAGAGACAGGCATGAACACTGAAGCTTTCTTT. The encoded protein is CASRETGMNTEAFF.